This is a list of T cell receptor beta chains from one sample in a study of immune characteristics of hereditary and idiopathic chronic pancreatitis. TCRdb's copy holds only in-frame clones and misses some; the assay was immunoSEQ multiplex PCR. The sample records about 14,000 clones, over 70% being singletons. Input material: pancreas tissue with hereditary chronic pancreatitis. The origin of the receptors is a human donor with chronic pancreatitis. Both conserved end residues are part of each CDR3. A D gene is named only where the DNA matches it firmly. Clone size is given for some rows only: seen once, a few or many times, or a class if the clone is expanded.

TRBV6-5	TRBJ1-3	few	.	TGTGCCAGCAGTACATACTCTGGAAACACCATATATTTT	CASSTYSGNTIYF
TRBV2	TRBJ1-6	.	.	TGTGCCAGCAGTCCTAGGGGGGCAGGTTTGAGTTCACCCCTCCACTTT	CASSPRGAGLSSPLHF
TRBV24-1	TRBJ2-1	.	.	TGTGCCACCAGTGACAGAGCGGGTGCCACCTACAATGAGCAGTTCTTC	CATSDRAGATYNEQFF
TRBV30	TRBJ2-1	.	TRBD2	TGTGCCTGGGGGGAACTAGCGGCCACCTACAATGAGCAGTTCTTC	CAWGELAATYNEQFF
TRBV5-6	TRBJ2-1	.	TRBD2	TGTGCCAGCAGCTTGGGGACTAGCGGGAGGTACAATGAGCAGTTCTTC	CASSLGTSGRYNEQFF
TRBV28	TRBJ2-6	.	.	TGTGCCAGCAGTTCAACTAGCTCTGGGGCCAACGTCCTGACTTTC	CASSSTSSGANVLTF
TRBV24-1	TRBJ1-1	few	TRBD1	TGTGCCACCAGTGGGGACAGGACTGAAGCTTTCTTT	CATSGDRTEAFF
TRBV4-2	TRBJ2-1	.	.	TGTGCCAGCAGCCAAGTCAAGGACTACAATGAGCAGTTCTTC	CASSQVKDYNEQFF
TRBV18	TRBJ1-2	.	.	TGTGCCAGCTCACCAGCCGCTACAGGGACCTATGGCTACACCTTC	CASSPAATGTYGYTF
TRBV2	TRBJ1-4	.	.	TGTGCCAGCAGTGGGTGGGGGCAGTTGACTAATGAAAAACTGTTTTTT	CASSGWGQLTNEKLFF
TRBV19	TRBJ1-3	.	.	TGTGCCAGTAGTTCGTCGAGATCTGGAAACACCATATATTTT	CASSSSRSGNTIYF
TRBV5-1	TRBJ2-3	.	TRBD2	TGCGCCAGCAGCTTGGCCGGGCTAGCGGGACCCTTAGAGCAGTATTTT	CASSLAGLAGPLEQYF
TRBV5-4	TRBJ1-6	few	TRBD1	TGTGCCAGCAGCTTGGGGACAGGGGGCAATTCACCCCTCCACTTT	CASSLGTGGNSPLHF
TRBV19	TRBJ1-5	once	TRBD1	TGTGCCAGTAGTATTTACACAGGGGGCATTGGTACCTATAGCAATCAGCCCCAGCATTTT	CASSIYTGGIGTYSNQPQHF
TRBV3-1/TRBV3-2	TRBJ2-7	.	TRBD1	TGTGCCAGCAGCCAGCGGGACAGGGGTAGCTCCTACGAGCAGTACTTC	CASSQRDRGSSYEQYF
TRBV6-5	TRBJ1-4	medium-sized	.	TGTGCCAGCACTCCCCGCCGGGGGGCGCGCGAAAAACTGTTTTTT	CASTPRRGAREKLFF
TRBV28	TRBJ2-7	.	TRBD2	TGTGCCAGCAGTTTGGGGACTAGGGACTACGAGCAGTACTTC	CASSLGTRDYEQYF
TRBV7-2	TRBJ2-3	.	TRBD2	TGTGCCAGCAGCTTAGTAGGGACTAGCGGGCAGTATTTT	CASSLVGTSGQYF
TRBV30	TRBJ2-7	few	TRBD2	TGTGCCTGGAGTGGTGATTCGGCGGGAGGACCCTACGAGCAGTACTTC	CAWSGDSAGGPYEQYF
TRBV29-1	TRBJ1-1	once	TRBD1	TGCAGCGTTGAGGAGGACAGGGAGGAAGCTTTCTTT	CSVEEDREEAFF
TRBV27	TRBJ2-3	.	.	TGTGCCAGTAGCCGCACAGATACGCAGTATTTT	CASSRTDTQYF
TRBV2	TRBJ1-4	.	.	TGTGCCAGCAGCCGGGCTGGGGGGATCGAAAAACTGTTTTTT	CASSRAGGIEKLFF